This T cell receptor (beta chain) was obtained from a study of cytomegalovirus exposure and HLA in healthy donors. The PCR used 60 Vbeta and 13 Jbeta primers. Generated by immunoSEQ multiplex PCR, the TCRdb table keeps only in-frame clones and is missing some. In the table there are some 110,000 clones, about 74% of which are singletons. This CDR3 region has 14 residues. Germline lookup yields CDR1 MNHNS and CDR2 SASEGT. With 6 bases removed from V and 4 bases from J, the gap between germline ends came to 16 bases. Study results and caveats: It was reportedly the case that the classifier diagnosed cytomegalovirus status with high specificity and sensitivity.

A remark on this clone: The antigen is not known.

The genes are TRBV6-1 and TRBJ2-7; a possible D gene is TRBD2 (7 bases). The receptor was isolated from a man in his thirties or forties in good health and CMV-seropositive. Source material: PBMCs. The CDR3 sequence: CASRLGGAQYEQYF. CDR3 nucleotides: TGTGCCAGCAGGCTTGGGGGGGCTCAATACGAGCAGTACTTC.